Below are 26 T cell receptor beta chains sequenced from a single sample in a study of OX40 agonist ivuxolimab in advanced cancers. The protocol was immunoSEQ multiplex PCR, while the TCRdb copy is restricted to in-frame clones and leaves out a portion. The top ten clones hold around 25% of a sample with roughly 60,000 clones, around nine tenths of them seen once. Sequenced here: CD4+ or CD8+ T cells sorted from blood, sampled in a trial of the OX40 agonist ivuxolimab. The receptors shown here come from an adult with an advanced solid tumor such as melanoma, head and neck, liver or kidney cancer.

The chain couples TRBV27 to TRBJ2-7, with D maybe TRBD1 (6 bases). The V end lost 3 bases, the J end lost 6 bases, and 15 bases lay between the germline ends. The CDR3 loop spans 14 amino acids. Germline CDR1 reads MNHEY; CDR2 reads SMNVEV (reference sequence). The CDR3 protein is CASSFGTNQGEQYF. The DNA for the CDR3 is TGTGCCAGCAGTTTCGGGACAAATCAGGGCGAGCAGTACTTC.

The chain combines TRBV5-1 with TRBJ2-1; D may be TRBD2 (6 bases). V was cut by 5 bases and J by 5 bases, with 20 bases left in between. CDR1 and CDR2 (germline): SGHRS, YFSETQ. This CDR3 has 16 amino acids. The DNA for the CDR3 is TGCGCCAGCAGGAGATGGACGGGACTGGACCACAATGAGCAGTTCTTC. Its protein is CASRRWTGLDHNEQFF.

This rearrangement joins TRBV9 to TRBJ2-1, with a possible D match to TRBD2 (6 bases). Germline CDR1 and CDR2: SGDLS and YYNGEE. V was cut by 1 base and J by 6 bases, with 11 bases left in between. The CDR3 extends over 14 amino acids. The CDR3 loop reads CASSVTSPSNEQFF. CDR3 sequence (DNA): TGTGCCAGCAGCGTAACTAGCCCCTCCAATGAGCAGTTCTTC. Using reference TRBV9 and TRBJ2-1 for the parts outside the CDR3, the full variable domain is DSGVTQTPKHLITATGQRVTLRCSPRSGDLSVYWYQQSLDQGLQFLIQYYNGEERAKGNILERFSAQQFPDLHSELNLSSLELGDSALYFCASSVTSPSNEQFFGPGTRLTVL.

The genes are TRBV18 and TRBJ2-7; 7 bases are shared with TRBD1. Per germline, CDR1 KGHSH and CDR2 LQKENI. This CDR3 region has 13 residues. Losses at the gene ends were 5 bases for V and 4 bases for J; bases not matched to a gene: 5. DNA for the CDR3: TGTGCCAGCTCAGGACAGGCCTATTACGAGCAGTACTTC. The encoded protein is CASSGQAYYEQYF.

The CDR3, as DNA: TGTGCCAGCAGCGGCCCGACAGACCAAGAGACCCAGTACTTC. This encodes CASSGPTDQETQYF. The rearrangement links TRBV9 to TRBJ2-5; TRBD1 might be the D (5 bases). The germline V gene encodes CDR1 SGDLS and CDR2 YYNGEE. The CDR3 has 14 amino acids. V lost 3 bases and J 0 bases, leaving 9 bases between the germline ends.

CDR3: CSVVPHCTWVFGIGELFF. DNA for the CDR3: TGCAGCGTTGTACCCCATTGTACGTGGGTCTTTGGTATCGGGGAGCTGTTTTTT. The chain links TRBV29-1 to TRBJ2-2; D is unresolved. The CDR3 covers 18 residues. Germline-derived CDR1 and CDR2 are SQVTM and ANQGSEA. Trimming stripped 4 bases from V and 7 bases from J, with 28 bases between.

Here the CDR3 reads CASTWTGYTDTQYF. CDR3 bases: TGTGCCAGTACCTGGACAGGGTATACAGATACGCAGTATTTT. The rearrangement uses TRBV19 and TRBJ2-3, with TRBD1 matching 8 bases. The CDR3 loop spans 14 amino acids. Germline CDR1 is LNHDA and CDR2 is SQIVND (reference sequence). With 7 bases clipped from V and 3 bases from J, the junction kept 6 bases outside the gene matches.

The chain uses TRBV27 and TRBJ2-7; 10 positions agree with TRBD2. Looked up from germline, CDR1 is MNHEY and CDR2 is SMNVEV (reference sequence). J was trimmed by 0 bases and V by 2 bases; bases with no gene match: 4. CDR3 length: 16 amino acids. CDR3 residues: CASSLGAGGLSYEQYF. The DNA for the CDR3 is TGTGCCAGCAGTTTAGGAGCGGGAGGGCTCTCCTACGAGCAGTACTTC.

The chain carries TRBV9 and TRBJ2-7; TRBD1 matches 7 bases. V gave up 3 bases and J gave up 0 bases; unmatched junction bases: 0. Germline CDR1 reads SGDLS; CDR2 reads YYNGEE. The CDR3 has 13 residues. CDR3 residues: CASSGDSSYEQYF. DNA of the CDR3: TGTGCCAGCAGCGGGGACAGCTCCTACGAGCAGTACTTC.

This chain connects TRBV4-1 to TRBJ2-7, with 10 bases lining up with TRBD2. The germline V gene encodes CDR1 MGHRA and CDR2 YSYEKL. The CDR3 length is 18 residues. V lost 1 base and J lost 6; bases outside the gene matches: 15. The CDR3 loop reads CASSQAPWLAGEASEQYF. Written as DNA, the CDR3 is TGCGCCAGCAGCCAAGCCCCGTGGCTAGCGGGAGAAGCGAGCGAGCAGTACTTC.

This clone was detected only once. The V gene is TRBV21-1, the J gene TRBJ2-5. The DNA end is more similar to TRBJ2-7, so the J call may be wrong. TRBV21-1 is designated a pseudogene. The CDR3 has 13 amino acids. The CDR3 nucleotides read TGTGCCAGCAGCATGGCAAGCTCCTACGAGCAGTACTTC. It codes for CASSMASSYEQYF.

The chain employs TRBV28 and TRBJ2-7; D is perhaps TRBD1 or TRBD2 (6 bases each). Per germline, CDR1 MDHEN and CDR2 SYDVKM. The CDR3 totals 16 residues. The V end was cut by 2 bases, the J end by 5 bases, with 19 bases between. The CDR3 nucleotides read TGTGCCAGCAGTTTAAGGGGGACTTTCCTTGAACACGAGCAGTACTTC. It specifies CASSLRGTFLEHEQYF.

The chain joins TRBV7-9 to TRBJ2-3; D perhaps matches TRBD1 (6 bases). The V and J ends lost 4 bases and 4 bases respectively, with 9 bases between them. The CDR3 has 13 residues. In germline, CDR1 is SEHNR, CDR2 FQNEAQ (reference sequence). CDR3 loop: CASSYEGADTQYF. CDR3 nucleotide sequence: TGTGCCAGCAGCTATGAGGGGGCAGATACGCAGTATTTT.

The chain links TRBV5-4 to TRBJ1-1; D is ambiguous. Trimming cost V 6 bases and J 4 bases, with 10 bases left between them. The CDR3 length is 12 residues. Germline CDR1 SGHNT, CDR2 YYREEE (reference sequence). Written as DNA, the CDR3 is TGTGCCAGCACCCCGAAGGGCACTGAAGCTTTCTTT. Residues: CASTPKGTEAFF.

Details on this clone: The same CDR3 arises from other DNA sequences in this sample as well. The chain employs TRBV9 and TRBJ2-1; D remains ambiguous. CDR1 and CDR2 from the germline V gene are SGDLS and YYNGEE. Trimming left V 3 bases short and J 5 bases short, with 6 bases between. The CDR3 totals 12 residues. The CDR3 loop reads CASSGSNNEQFF. In nucleotides, the CDR3 is TGTGCCAGCAGCGGCTCGAACAATGAGCAGTTCTTC. Full variable domain (outside the CDR3, taken from reference TRBV9 and TRBJ2-1): DSGVTQTPKHLITATGQRVTLRCSPRSGDLSVYWYQQSLDQGLQFLIQYYNGEERAKGNILERFSAQQFPDLHSELNLSSLELGDSALYFCASSGSNNEQFFGPGTRLTVL.

The rearrangement links TRBV13 to TRBJ2-7; D may match TRBD1 or TRBD2 (5 bases each). Germline V gene sequence: CDR1 PRHDT, CDR2 FYEKMQ (reference sequence). Trimming shortened V by 1 base and J by 1 base, and 20 bases separated the two germline ends. This CDR3 is 18 amino acids long. CDR3 sequence: CASSLVSRDSGSSYEQYF. The CDR3 coding sequence is TGTGCCAGCAGCTTAGTGAGCCGCGACAGCGGTTCTTCCTACGAGCAGTACTTC. The complete variable domain, with remaining parts taken from reference TRBV13 and TRBJ2-7, reads AAGVIQSPRHLIKEKRETATLKCYPIPRHDTVYWYQQGPGQDPQFLISFYEKMQSDKGSIPDRFSAQQFSDYHSELNMSSLELGDSALYFCASSLVSRDSGSSYEQYFGPGTRLTVT.

The rearrangement joins TRBV29-1 to TRBJ2-7; 9 bases fit TRBD1. The CDR3 extends over 13 amino acids. From germline, CDR1 is SQVTM and CDR2 ANQGSEA. V trimming: 7 bases; J trimming: 3 bases; junction bases outside the gene matches: 7. CDR3 in amino acids: CSAMGQGVYEQYF. The CDR3 coding sequence is TGCAGCGCAATGGGACAGGGAGTCTACGAGCAGTACTTC.

The chain joins TRBV9 to TRBJ2-1, with 9 bases that match TRBD2. The CDR3 is 16 amino acids. The junction had 8 bases not matched to a gene; V was cut back by 2 bases and J by 5 bases. Germline V gene lookup returns CDR1 SGDLS and CDR2 YYNGEE. The CDR3 loop reads CASSVLGRLADNEQFF. In nucleotides, the CDR3 is TGTGCCAGCAGCGTCCTCGGGAGACTAGCGGACAATGAGCAGTTCTTC.

The chain carries TRBV6-5 and TRBJ2-7; 8 bases agree with TRBD2. V lost 2 bases, J lost 7 bases, and 7 bases stayed unmatched. The CDR3 has 14 amino acids. Germline V gene lookup returns CDR1 MNHEY and CDR2 SVGAGI. In DNA form, the CDR3 reads TGTGCCAGCAGTTACACCCGGGGGGGGGATGAGCAGTACTTC. Its protein product is CASSYTRGGDEQYF.

The V and J genes are TRBV29-1 and TRBJ2-5; TRBD1 is a possible D gene (5 bases). The germline V and J ends were trimmed by 7 bases and 5 bases, with 11 bases remaining between them. The CDR3 is 11 amino acids. Germline V gene lookup returns CDR1 SQVTM and CDR2 ANQGSEA. The CDR3 region has the DNA TGCAGCGCCTCAGGGTTGGAGACCCAGTACTTC. Its translation: CSASGLETQYF. The variable domain in full, completed from reference TRBV29-1 and TRBJ2-5, reads SAVISQKPSRDICQRGTSLTIQCQVDSQVTMMFWYRQQPGQSLTLIATANQGSEATYESGFVIDKFPISRPNLTFSTLTVSNMSPEDSSIYLCSASGLETQYFGPGTRLLVL.

The rearrangement joins TRBV27 to TRBJ2-5, with TRBD2 identical over 9 bases. Trimming at V came to 2 bases and at J to 3 bases, leaving 1 base not matched to a gene. The CDR3 length is 14 residues. Germline assignment: CDR1 MNHEY and CDR2 SMNVEV (reference sequence). CDR3 DNA sequence: TGTGCCAGCAGTTTAGCGGGAGGGAAAGAGACCCAGTACTTC. It is translated as CASSLAGGKETQYF.

The chain recombines TRBV9 with TRBJ2-7; 9 nucleotides align to TRBD1. This CDR3 has 15 amino acids. Germline-derived CDR1 and CDR2 are SGDLS and YYNGEE. V shed 2 bases and J 4 bases; nucleotides not matched to a gene: 7. The CDR3 protein is CASSVSTGGAYEQYF. The CDR3 DNA follows: TGTGCCAGCAGCGTTAGTACAGGGGGCGCATACGAGCAGTACTTC.

The chain uses TRBV5-1 and TRBJ2-7, with D possibly matching TRBD1 (6 bases). V lost 4 bases and J lost 3, with 14 bases in between. Germline values: CDR1 SGHRS, CDR2 YFSETQ. The CDR3 has 14 residues. The CDR3 reads CASSPGHGLYEQYF. The CDR3 DNA reads as TGCGCCAGCAGCCCGGGACATGGGCTCTACGAGCAGTACTTC.

The chain is built from TRBV19 and TRBJ2-7; 10 bases line up with TRBD1. The V gene's germline CDR1 is LNHDA and CDR2 SQIVND (reference sequence). Germline trimming cut 5 bases from V and 4 bases from J; bases unmatched to any gene: 8. This CDR3 has 15 residues. The CDR3 nucleotides read TGTGCCAGTAGTTTCCGGGACAGGGGATCTTACGAGCAGTACTTC. It encodes CASSFRDRGSYEQYF. The variable domain in full, with the rest retrieved from reference TRBV19 and TRBJ2-7, is DGGITQSPKYLFRKEGQNVTLSCEQNLNHDAMYWYRQDPGQGLRLIYYSQIVNDFQKGDIAEGYSVSREKKESFPLTVTSAQKNPTAFYLCASSFRDRGSYEQYFGPGTRLTVT.

Of note for this clone: The junction departs from the called germline gene at one end, perhaps through a read error. The chain joins TRBV28 to TRBJ2-3; tentatively, D is TRBD1 (6 bases). This CDR3 spans 12 amino acids. Per the germline V gene, CDR1 is MDHEN and CDR2 is SYDVKM. CDR3 sequence (DNA): TGTGCCAGCAGTTTGGACAGCCGTGAAGTGAATTTT. Its translation: CASSLDSREVNF.

This chain joins TRBV19 and TRBJ1-2; D is uncertain. This CDR3 is 15 amino acids long. Germline CDR1 is LNHDA and CDR2 is SQIVND (reference sequence). Trimming removed 5 bases at V and 10 bases at J, with 23 bases between. CDR3: CASSSGAVFEAIYTF. The CDR3 coding sequence is TGTGCCAGTAGTTCGGGAGCAGTCTTTGAGGCCATCTACACCTTC.